These 12 T cell receptor beta chains came from one sample sequenced in a study of shared clonotypes between healthy human individuals. Only in-frame clones appear in the TCRdb table, and some are missing; sequencing was by immunoSEQ multiplex PCR. The profile shows roughly 2 million clones, 85% to 95% of them singletons. Sequenced input: naive CD4+ T cells sorted from blood. The subset: CD45RA+ positively selected. The source is a young man in good health.

The chain employs TRBV5-8 and TRBJ2-1; tentative D call: TRBD2 (5 bases). Germline CDR1 is SGHTS and CDR2 is YDEGEE. The CDR3 runs 16 residues. V was shortened by 7 bases and J by 5 bases, with 22 bases between the two germline ends. DNA for the CDR3: TGTGCCAGCCCCCGAAGGGCAGGTCAGCGGAACAATGAGCAGTTCTTC. Translation gives CASPRRAGQRNNEQFF.

V is TRBV5-4 and J is TRBJ2-5; D gene unclear. The germline V and J ends were trimmed by 3 bases and 5 bases, with 17 bases remaining between them. The CDR3 has 15 residues. Germline V gives CDR1 SGHNT, CDR2 YYREEE (reference sequence). The CDR3 sequence: CASSSRARISETQYF. The CDR3 nucleotides are TGTGCCAGCAGCTCAAGGGCCCGGATATCGGAGACCCAGTACTTC.

This chain connects TRBV15 to TRBJ2-7; no definite D call. The germline V and J ends were trimmed by 0 bases and 6 bases, with 21 bases remaining between them. Germline assignment: CDR1 LNHNV and CDR2 YYDKDF (reference sequence). CDR3 size: 17 residues. The CDR3 region is CATSRDLAGDGSVEQYF. Written as DNA, the CDR3 is TGTGCCACCAGCAGAGATCTGGCCGGTGACGGATCGGTCGAGCAGTACTTC. The full variable domain, in which reference TRBV15 and TRBJ2-7 provide the parts outside the CDR3, is DAMVIQNPRYQVTQFGKPVTLSCSQTLNHNVMYWYQQKSSQAPKLLFHYYDKDFNNEADTPDNFQSRRPNTSFCFLDIRSPGLGDTAMYLCATSRDLAGDGSVEQYFGPGTRLTVT.

The count of this clone is one. The chain uses TRBV19 and TRBJ1-3, with D unresolved. This CDR3 is 14 amino acids long. Trimming stripped 3 bases from V and 5 bases from J, with 11 bases between. The germline V gene has CDR1 LNHDA and CDR2 SQIVND (reference sequence). The CDR3 DNA reads as TGTGCCAGTAGTATGGGCGGATTCCGAAACACCATATATTTT. It is translated as CASSMGGFRNTIYF.

The chain joins TRBV5-1 to TRBJ2-1; 7 nucleotides align to TRBD1. Germline V CDR1 and CDR2: SGHRS, YFSETQ. The junction had 9 bases not matched to a gene; V was cut back by 0 bases and J by 0 bases. This CDR3 has 18 amino acids. Here the CDR3 DNA reads TGCGCCAGCAGCTTGGGAACCGGGACAGCAAGCTCCTACAATGAGCAGTTCTTC. This gives the protein CASSLGTGTASSYNEQFF.

The genes are TRBV4-3 and TRBJ2-3; 8 positions agree with TRBD1. The germline CDR1 and CDR2 sequences are LGHNA and YSLEER. Trimming cost V 1 base and J 6 bases; bases outside gene matches: 6. The CDR3 contains 15 residues. CDR3 in amino acids: CASSQGTGGSDTQYF. Written as DNA, the CDR3 is TGCGCCAGCAGCCAAGGAACAGGGGGGTCGGATACGCAGTATTTT.

The rearrangement links TRBV7-8 to TRBJ2-7; D is possibly TRBD2 (6 bases). CDR1 and CDR2 from the germline V gene are SGHVS and FQNEAQ. This CDR3 has 16 residues. Trimming removed 4 bases at V and 2 bases at J, with 18 bases between. In nucleotides, the CDR3 is TGTGCCAGCAGCTCTAATGGAGGAGGGGTTCCCTACGAGCAGTACTTC. Amino acids: CASSSNGGGVPYEQYF.

The sample holds many counts of this clone. This rearrangement joins TRBV30 to TRBJ1-3; 8 bases line up with TRBD1. CDR1 and CDR2 (germline): GTSNPN, SVGIG (reference sequence). J was trimmed by 3 bases and V by 4 bases; bases with no gene match: 14. The CDR3 has 17 amino acids. CDR3 DNA sequence: TGTGCCTGGACCCGTCGCTTGGACAGGGTCAATGGAAACACCATATATTTT. Translated, it gives CAWTRRLDRVNGNTIYF.

The chain has TRBV7-9 and TRBJ2-7; no definite D call. Trimming shortened V by 5 bases and J by 2 bases, and 16 bases separated the two germline ends. The germline V gene encodes CDR1 SEHNR and CDR2 FQNEAQ (reference sequence). This CDR3 has 15 residues. The CDR3 bases are TGTGCCAGCAGCGCCCGGAGCGTCAGGCCCTACGAGCAGTACTTC. This translates into CASSARSVRPYEQYF.

V gene TRBV5-1 combines with J gene TRBJ2-7; no clear D. From germline, CDR1 is SGHRS and CDR2 YFSETQ. Trimming removed 1 base from V and 5 bases from J, with 7 bases in between. The CDR3 extends over 12 amino acids. The CDR3, as DNA: TGCGCCAGCAGCTTGAAGCAGAACGAGCAGTACTTC. Translation: CASSLKQNEQYF.

The V gene is TRBV10-1, the J gene TRBJ2-5; D may be TRBD2 (7 bases). Trimming cost V 7 bases and J 2 bases, with 35 bases left between them. Germline CDR1 and CDR2: WNHNN and SYGVQD (reference sequence). CDR3 length: 21 amino acids. The CDR3 sequence: CASNPSGRGGIRMSNQETQYF. CDR3 DNA: TGCGCCAGCAACCCCAGCGGAAGGGGGGGGATCAGGATGTCGAATCAAGAGACCCAGTACTTC.

With respect to this clone: The same CDR3 can be traced to other DNA sequences in this sample. The chain is built from TRBV4-1 and TRBJ1-2, with D uncertain. The CDR3 covers 13 residues. CDR1 is MGHRA, CDR2 YSYEKL, per germline. Trimming left V 0 bases short and J 8 bases short, with 10 bases between. The CDR3 reads CASSQEGGYGYTF. In DNA, the CDR3 is TGCGCCAGCAGCCAAGAAGGAGGGTACGGCTACACCTTC.